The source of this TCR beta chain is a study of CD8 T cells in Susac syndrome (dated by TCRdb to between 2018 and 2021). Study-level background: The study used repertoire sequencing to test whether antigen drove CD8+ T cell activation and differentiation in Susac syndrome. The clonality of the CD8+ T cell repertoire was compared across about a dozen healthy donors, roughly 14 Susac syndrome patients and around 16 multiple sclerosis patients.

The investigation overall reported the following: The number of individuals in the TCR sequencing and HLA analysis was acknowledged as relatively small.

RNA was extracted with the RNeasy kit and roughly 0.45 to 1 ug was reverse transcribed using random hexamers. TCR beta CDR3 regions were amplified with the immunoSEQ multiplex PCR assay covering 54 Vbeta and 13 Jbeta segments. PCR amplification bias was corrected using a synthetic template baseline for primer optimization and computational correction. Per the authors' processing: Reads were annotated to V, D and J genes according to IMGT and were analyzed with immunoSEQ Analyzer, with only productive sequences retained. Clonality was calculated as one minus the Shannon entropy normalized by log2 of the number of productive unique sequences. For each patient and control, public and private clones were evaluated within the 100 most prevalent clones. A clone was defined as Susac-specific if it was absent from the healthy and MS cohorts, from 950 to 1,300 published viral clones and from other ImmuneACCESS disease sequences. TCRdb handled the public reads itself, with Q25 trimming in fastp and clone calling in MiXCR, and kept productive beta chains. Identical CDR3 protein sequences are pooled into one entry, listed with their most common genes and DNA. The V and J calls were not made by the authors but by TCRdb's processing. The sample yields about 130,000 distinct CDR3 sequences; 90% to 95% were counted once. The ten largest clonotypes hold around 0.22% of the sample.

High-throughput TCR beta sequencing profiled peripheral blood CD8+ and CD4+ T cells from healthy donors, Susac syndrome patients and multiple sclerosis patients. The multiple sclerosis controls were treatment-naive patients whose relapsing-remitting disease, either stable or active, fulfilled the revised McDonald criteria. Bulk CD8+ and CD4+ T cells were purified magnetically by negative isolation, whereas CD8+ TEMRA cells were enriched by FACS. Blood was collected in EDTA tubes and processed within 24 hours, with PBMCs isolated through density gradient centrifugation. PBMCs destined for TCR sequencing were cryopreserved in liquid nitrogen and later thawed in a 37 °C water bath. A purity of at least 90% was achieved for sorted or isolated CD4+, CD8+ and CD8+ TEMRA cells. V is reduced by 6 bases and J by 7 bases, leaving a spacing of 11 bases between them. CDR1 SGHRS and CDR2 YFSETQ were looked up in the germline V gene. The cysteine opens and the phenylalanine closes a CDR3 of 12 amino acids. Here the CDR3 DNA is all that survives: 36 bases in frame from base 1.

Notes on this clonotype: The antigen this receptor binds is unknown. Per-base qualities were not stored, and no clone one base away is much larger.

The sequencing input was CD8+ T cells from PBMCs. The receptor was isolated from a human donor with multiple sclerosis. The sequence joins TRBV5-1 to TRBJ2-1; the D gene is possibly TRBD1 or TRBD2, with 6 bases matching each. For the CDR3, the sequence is CASTEGGNEQFF. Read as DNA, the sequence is TGCGCCAGCACCGAAGGGGGGAATGAGCAGTTCTTC.